These 5 T cell receptor beta chains were all obtained from the same sample, sequenced in a study of T-cell reconstitution after alpha-beta-depleted transplantation in children. TCRbeta library preparation incorporated unique molecular identifiers. From the PCR reads, TCRdb called clonotypes with MiXCR, one entry per CDR3 protein. The data contain approximately 520,000 distinct CDR3 sequences, 10% to 12% of them singletons. Sequenced here: PBMCs, mostly from graft donor cells, sampled 180 days after TCRalphabeta/CD19-depleted stem cell transplant. These TCRs come from a female patient younger than 10 who had a stem cell transplant for aplastic anemia, so the T cells may come from the graft donor.

This clonotype has just a few counts. V usage is TRBV4-3 and J usage is TRBJ2-2; 12 nucleotides align to TRBD2. J lost 3 bases, V lost 2 bases, and 10 bases had no gene match. The germline V gene has CDR1 LGHNA and CDR2 YSLEER. There are 19 residues in the CDR3. CDR3 region: CASSQMSLAGGSDTGELFF. CDR3 bases: TGCGCCAGCAGCCAAATGAGTCTAGCGGGAGGGTCGGACACCGGGGAGCTGTTTTTT.

V and J are TRBV10-3 and TRBJ2-5, with D tentatively TRBD1 (5 bases). The germline CDR1 and CDR2 sequences are ENHRY and SYGVKD. The CDR3 is made up of 16 amino acids. The V end was cut by 1 base, the J end by 5 bases, with 17 bases between. CDR3: CAISELVGPTRETQYF. The CDR3 DNA reads as TGTGCCATCAGTGAGTTGGTGGGGCCCACCCGGGAGACCCAGTACTTC.

The chain combines TRBV19 with TRBJ1-5, with a possible D match to TRBD1 (6 bases). Germline V gene data show CDR1 as LNHDA and CDR2 as SQIVND (reference sequence). The CDR3 sequence is 17 residues long. Between the trimmed V and J ends, which lost 3 bases and 2 bases, there was a span of 17 bases. The CDR3, as DNA: TGTGCCAGTAGTATCGGGAACAGGGTGGGGGGCAATCAGCCCCAGCATTTT. Translation: CASSIGNRVGGNQPQHF. Variable domain in full (rest from reference TRBV19 and TRBJ1-5): DGGITQSPKYLFRKEGQNVTLSCEQNLNHDAMYWYRQDPGQGLRLIYYSQIVNDFQKGDIAEGYSVSREKKESFPLTVTSAQKNPTAFYLCASSIGNRVGGNQPQHFGDGTRLSIL.

In this sample, this clonotype turned up a few times. The chain has TRBV6-1 and TRBJ1-1; TRBD1 agrees at 7 bases. The CDR3 consists of 14 residues. V shed 8 bases, J shed 1 base, and the junction held 7 bases outside the gene matches. Germline CDR1 reads MNHNS; CDR2 reads SASEGT. The CDR3 protein is CASLDRAGNTEAFF. The DNA of the CDR3 is TGTGCCAGCCTCGACAGGGCGGGGAACACTGAAGCTTTCTTT.

The table lists this clonotype with a few counts. CDR3 in amino acids: CASRSGPDNYGYTF. The CDR3 region has the DNA TGCGCCAGCCGGAGTGGCCCCGATAACTATGGCTACACCTTC. The V gene is TRBV5-1, the J gene TRBJ1-2; D is unresolved. The CDR3 runs 14 residues. Deletions cut 7 bases from V and 1 base from J, with 14 bases between. Looked up from germline, CDR1 is SGHRS and CDR2 is YFSETQ.